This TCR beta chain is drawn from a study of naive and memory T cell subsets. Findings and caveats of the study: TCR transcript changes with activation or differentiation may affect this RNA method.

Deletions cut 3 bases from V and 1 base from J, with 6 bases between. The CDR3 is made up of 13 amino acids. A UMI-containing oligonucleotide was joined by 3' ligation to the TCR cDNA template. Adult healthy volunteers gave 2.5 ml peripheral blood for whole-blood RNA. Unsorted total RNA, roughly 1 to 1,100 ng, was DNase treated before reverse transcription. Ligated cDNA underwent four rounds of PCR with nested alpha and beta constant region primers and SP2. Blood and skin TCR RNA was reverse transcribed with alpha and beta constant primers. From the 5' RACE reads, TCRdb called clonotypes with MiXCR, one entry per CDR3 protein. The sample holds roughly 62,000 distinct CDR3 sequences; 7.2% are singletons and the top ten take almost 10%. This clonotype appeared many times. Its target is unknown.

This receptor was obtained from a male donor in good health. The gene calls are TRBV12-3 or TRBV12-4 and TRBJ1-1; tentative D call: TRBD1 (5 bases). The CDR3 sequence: CASSFGGNTEAFF. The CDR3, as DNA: TGTGCCAGCAGTTTTGGGGGGAACACTGAAGCTTTCTTT.